This TCR beta chain was found in a study of T-cell reconstitution after alpha-beta-depleted transplantation in children. A library of TCRbeta sequences, prepared with unique molecular identifiers, was generated. TCRdb redid the calling of the PCR reads with MiXCR, one entry per CDR3 protein. The data show a few hundred thousand distinct CDR3 sequences, 43% seen once. To note about this clonotype: The antigen is not known.

Study-level results: The study reportedly traced alpha-beta T cells about two months after transplant to several hundred expanded graft clones. By one year post-transplant, T-cell counts and diversity largely arose from T cells that were newly produced.

CDR1 is SQVTM, CDR2 ANQGSEA, per germline. The V and J ends lost 5 bases and 7 bases respectively, with 11 bases between them. CDR3 length: 12 amino acids. This specimen consisted of PBMCs, obtained before TCRalphabeta/CD19-depleted stem cell transplant. This receptor was taken from a girl aged 2-15 years with aplastic anemia, due to receive a stem cell transplant. The chain is built from TRBV29-1 and TRBJ2-2; D ambiguous. DNA of the CDR3: TGCAGCGTTTTAAAGGGCAGCGGGGAGCTGTTTTTT. Amino acids: CSVLKGSGELFF.